A single sample gave rise to the 25 T cell receptor beta chains below, sequenced in a study of shared clonotypes between healthy human individuals. Terminally differentiated effector memory CD45RA+ cells were left out of the naive CD8 fraction, which was CD45RO-negative and positively selected for CCR7. Only in-frame clones appear in the TCRdb table, and some are missing; sequencing was by immunoSEQ multiplex PCR. The sample records about 2,200,000 clones, 85% to 95% being singletons. Sequencing was performed on naive CD8+ T cells from PBMCs. All receptors come from a man between 18 and 29 years old in good health. Some clones in this sample may be carry-over from other donors' samples.

Worth noting for this clone: The sample has other DNA sequences that encode this CDR3 too. This rearrangement joins TRBV9 to TRBJ2-2, with D unresolved. The V gene's germline CDR1 is SGDLS and CDR2 YYNGEE. Trimming left V 7 bases short and J 5 bases short, with 6 bases between. CDR3 length: 11 residues. The CDR3 DNA is TGTGCCAGCCGTGGGACCGGGGAGCTGTTTTTT. This gives the protein CASRGTGELFF.

The gene calls are TRBV5-6 and TRBJ2-7; D unclear. CDR1 and CDR2 (germline): SGHDT, YYEEEE. The CDR3 contains 14 residues. V lost 2 bases, J lost 2 bases, and 11 bases lay in between. The CDR3 coding sequence is TGTGCCAGCAGCTTTTTTGGACCCACCTACGAGCAGTACTTC. Its protein is CASSFFGPTYEQYF.

The rearrangement links TRBV7-9 to TRBJ2-1; 12 bases are a match to TRBD2. The CDR3 sequence is 18 residues long. Germline CDR1 is SEHNR and CDR2 is FQNEAQ (reference sequence). J gave up 4 bases and V 1 base, and 8 bases lay outside the gene matches. In DNA form, the CDR3 reads TGTGCCAGCAGCTTAGTTCCTAGCGGGAGGGCGGGTTACAATGAGCAGTTCTTC. This codes for CASSLVPSGRAGYNEQFF. Based on the CDR3 plus reference TRBV7-9 and TRBJ2-1, the full variable domain is DTGVSQNPRHKITKRGQNVTFRCDPISEHNRLYWYRQTLGQGPEFLTYFQNEAQLEKSRLLSDRFSAERPKGSFSTLEIQRTEQGDSAMYLCASSLVPSGRAGYNEQFFGPGTRLTVL.

This clone was counted once. The chain couples TRBV15 to TRBJ2-1, with D possibly being TRBD1 (6 bases). With 8 bases removed from V and 8 bases from J, the gap between germline ends came to 16 bases. Germline CDR1 LNHNV, CDR2 YYDKDF (reference sequence). This CDR3 has 13 amino acids. CDR3 DNA: TGTGCCACCGCGCAGGGGTGGACCGATGAGCAGTTCTTC. It is translated as CATAQGWTDEQFF.

DNA of the CDR3: TGTGCCAGCAGCGTAGCAGGATCCAGCAATCAGCCCCAGCATTTT. This translates into CASSVAGSSNQPQHF. The chain links TRBV9 to TRBJ1-5; D uncertain. The CDR3 loop spans 15 amino acids. Trimming stripped 0 bases from V and 1 base from J, with 8 bases between. In germline, CDR1 is SGDLS, CDR2 YYNGEE.

A word on this clone: Other DNA sequences in this sample translate to the same CDR3. The gene calls are TRBV12-5 and TRBJ1-5; the D is unclear. Germline V gene lookup returns CDR1 LGHNT and CDR2 FRNRAP. CDR3 length: 11 amino acids. V was clipped by 3 bases and J by 6 bases, with 3 bases between them. As DNA, the CDR3 is TGTGCTAGTGGTTTCGGTCAGCCCCAGCATTTT. Its translation is CASGFGQPQHF. Supplemented by reference TRBV12-5 and TRBJ1-5, the full variable domain reads DARVTQTPRHKVTEMGQEVTMRCQPILGHNTVFWYRQTMMQGLELLAYFRNRAPLDDSGMPKDRFSAEMPDATLATLKIQPSEPRDSAVYFCASGFGQPQHFGDGTRLSIL.

This clone was recorded once. V usage is TRBV7-8 and J usage is TRBJ2-1; 12 bases line up with TRBD2. V trimming: 5 bases; J trimming: 4 bases; junction bases outside the gene matches: 12. CDR1 and CDR2 (germline): SGHVS, FQNEAQ. This CDR3 region has 18 residues. CDR3 sequence reads: CASSARLAGAFSYNEQFF. The CDR3 DNA sequence: TGTGCCAGCAGCGCCCGACTAGCGGGAGCGTTTAGTTACAATGAGCAGTTCTTC. The complete variable domain, with remaining parts taken from reference TRBV7-8 and TRBJ2-1, reads GAGVSQSPRYKVAKRGQDVALRCDPISGHVSLFWYQQALGQGPEFLTYFQNEAQLDKSGLPSDRFFAERPEGSVSTLKIQRTQQEDSAVYLCASSARLAGAFSYNEQFFGPGTRLTVL.

The genes are TRBV6-5 and TRBJ1-2, with D maybe TRBD1 (5 bases). The CDR3 loop spans 15 amino acids. V lost 0 bases to trimming and J lost 4 bases, with 12 bases between them. The germline V gene has CDR1 MNHEY and CDR2 SVGAGI. The CDR3 is CASSYSGRGGYGYTF. As DNA, the CDR3 is TGTGCCAGCAGTTACTCGGGGAGGGGTGGCTATGGCTACACCTTC.

The chain joins TRBV6-1 to TRBJ2-7; D might be TRBD2 (6 bases). The CDR3 is 15 amino acids. Germline CDR1 MNHNS, CDR2 SASEGT. Trimming took 3 bases from V and 5 from J, leaving 17 bases between them. Here the CDR3 DNA reads TGTGCCAGCAGTGATCGACTAGTAGGTCTGGACGAGCAGTACTTC. This encodes CASSDRLVGLDEQYF.

This rearrangement joins TRBV7-3 to TRBJ1-4, with D uncertain. The CDR3 totals 16 residues. With 5 bases removed from V and 0 bases from J, the gap between germline ends came to 13 bases. Germline V gene lookup returns CDR1 SGHTA and CDR2 FQGTGA. This CDR3 reads CASSTPFGPTNEKLFF. The CDR3 coding sequence is TGTGCCAGCAGCACCCCGTTTGGTCCAACTAATGAAAAACTGTTTTTT.

The genes are TRBV11-2 and TRBJ2-7, with D maybe TRBD2 (5 bases). This CDR3 contains 16 residues. Germline lookup yields CDR1 SGHAT and CDR2 FQNNGV. The germline V and J ends were trimmed by 5 bases and 2 bases, with 19 bases remaining between them. The chain's CDR3 is CASSPPILGGPYEQYF. The DNA of the CDR3 is TGTGCCAGCAGCCCCCCTATCCTTGGAGGTCCCTACGAGCAGTACTTC.

This clone has only a few counts. The V call is TRBV14, the J call TRBJ1-1, with D hard to call. The CDR3 runs 13 residues. Per the germline V gene, CDR1 is SGHDN and CDR2 is FVKESK. Trimming removed 1 base at V and 4 bases at J, with 7 bases between. The DNA of the CDR3 is TGTGCCAGCAGCCAAGGGGAGTTCACTGAAGCTTTCTTT. Translated, it gives CASSQGEFTEAFF.

The chain combines TRBV7-9 with TRBJ2-1; D call uncertain. The CDR3 has 12 residues. Deletions cut 4 bases from V and 8 bases from J, with 9 bases between. Germline CDR1 SEHNR, CDR2 FQNEAQ (reference sequence). This chain's CDR3 is CASSWIGDEQFF. The CDR3 region has the DNA TGTGCCAGCAGCTGGATAGGAGATGAGCAGTTCTTC.

This chain uses TRBV10-2 with TRBJ2-7, with 9 bases fitting TRBD1. Looked up from germline, CDR1 is WSHSY and CDR2 is SAAADI. The CDR3 spans 14 residues. Trimming at V came to 8 bases and at J to 4 bases, leaving 9 bases not matched to a gene. The CDR3 DNA reads as TGCGCCAGCTCTATTGACAGGGGGGCGTACGAGCAGTACTTC. It yields the protein CASSIDRGAYEQYF.

With regard to this clone: Different DNA sequences within this sample yield the same CDR3. The J gene is TRBJ1-1, the V gene TRBV10-3, with D possibly matching TRBD1 (5 bases). This CDR3 is built from 13 residues. V shed 4 bases and J shed 2 bases, with 8 bases lying between them. CDR1 ENHRY and CDR2 SYGVKD come from the germline V gene. CDR3 in amino acids: CAISGTLNTEAFF. CDR3 coding DNA: TGTGCCATCAGTGGGACACTTAACACTGAAGCTTTCTTT.

The rearrangement uses TRBV19 and TRBJ2-2; 8 positions match TRBD2. CDR1 and CDR2 (germline): LNHDA, SQIVND (reference sequence). The CDR3 is 14 amino acids. J lost 4 bases, V lost 6 bases, and 4 bases had no gene match. CDR3 in amino acids: CASSRTSFTGELFF. In nucleotides, the CDR3 is TGTGCCAGTAGCCGGACTAGCTTCACCGGGGAGCTGTTTTTT.

The chain is built from TRBV7-6 and TRBJ2-2, with 9 bases matching TRBD1. V lost 2 bases to trimming and J lost 2 bases; unmatched junction nucleotides: 6. The CDR3 consists of 17 residues. Germline V gives CDR1 SGHVS, CDR2 FNYEAQ. CDR3 region: CASSLIRDRENTGELFF. CDR3 bases: TGTGCCAGCAGCTTAATCCGGGACAGGGAAAACACCGGGGAGCTGTTTTTT.

V usage is TRBV7-8 and J usage is TRBJ2-7, with D hard to call. This CDR3 is 15 amino acids long. CDR1 is SGHVS and CDR2 is FQNEAQ in the germline V gene. V lost 6 bases and J lost 4, with 19 bases in between. Here the CDR3 reads CASSPRGNLVYEQYF. The DNA of the CDR3 is TGTGCCAGCAGTCCACGCGGAAACCTGGTTTACGAGCAGTACTTC.

In this sample, this clone turned up once. The rearrangement joins TRBV9 to TRBJ2-7; 10 nucleotides match TRBD1. Germline trimming cut 3 bases from V and 3 bases from J; bases unmatched to any gene: 9. This CDR3 has 16 residues. Germline V gene lookup returns CDR1 SGDLS and CDR2 YYNGEE. The CDR3 loop is CASSETGTGVGYEQYF. The CDR3, as DNA: TGTGCCAGCAGCGAGACCGGGACAGGGGTCGGCTACGAGCAGTACTTC.

The J gene is TRBJ2-3, the V gene TRBV6-5; 7 bases fit TRBD2. The CDR3 spans 16 residues. Per the germline V gene, CDR1 is MNHEY and CDR2 is SVGAGI. The V segment lost 4 bases and the J segment 8 bases; nucleotides outside the gene matches: 15. CDR3 protein: CASSFTAGLVGVTQYF. DNA for the CDR3: TGTGCCAGCAGTTTCACAGCGGGATTAGTGGGGGTTACGCAGTATTTT.

This clone was seen a few times. The rearrangement uses TRBV4-1 and TRBJ2-7, with TRBD1 matching 10 bases. The CDR3 runs 14 residues. The V and J ends lost 4 bases and 3 bases, in that order; junction bases with no gene match: 3. Germline V gene lookup returns CDR1 MGHRA and CDR2 YSYEKL. Written as DNA, the CDR3 is TGCGCCAGCAGCCCCCGGACAGGGGGCTACGAGCAGTACTTC. Its protein product is CASSPRTGGYEQYF.

This chain uses TRBV6-1 with TRBJ1-5, with D possibly matching TRBD1 (5 bases). CDR1 MNHNS and CDR2 SASEGT come from the germline V gene. V was clipped by 4 bases and J by 5 bases, with 21 bases between them. The CDR3 extends over 17 amino acids. The chain's CDR3 is CASSAFRGRVDDQPQHF. In nucleotides, the CDR3 is TGTGCCAGCAGTGCTTTTCGAGGCAGGGTGGACGATCAGCCCCAGCATTTT.

The J gene is TRBJ2-1, the V gene TRBV18; 9 bases line up with TRBD1. Germline values: CDR1 KGHSH, CDR2 LQKENI. The CDR3 is 15 residues long. V lost 2 bases to trimming and J lost 5 bases; unmatched junction nucleotides: 4. CDR3 sequence (DNA): TGTGCCAGCTCACCAGACAGGGGGAACGACAATGAGCAGTTCTTC. It specifies CASSPDRGNDNEQFF.

The chain couples TRBV7-3 to TRBJ2-1, with 7 bases that match TRBD1. Germline CDR1 SGHTA, CDR2 FQGTGA. The CDR3 spans 16 residues. V lost 4 bases, J lost 4 bases, and 10 bases stayed unmatched. In nucleotides, the CDR3 is TGTGCCAGCAGCTCGCCCCTGACAGGGCCGTACAATGAGCAGTTCTTC. It yields the protein CASSSPLTGPYNEQFF.

This chain connects TRBV10-3 to TRBJ2-3; TRBD2 aligns across 9 bases. The CDR3 runs 15 residues. CDR1 and CDR2 (germline): ENHRY, SYGVKD. J gave up 5 bases and V 7 bases, and 10 bases lay outside the gene matches. CDR3 DNA: TGTGCCATCACCATAGCGGGAGCCCCGGGAGATACGCAGTATTTT. It codes for CAITIAGAPGDTQYF.